This T cell receptor beta chain was identified in a study of graft-versus-host responses after intestinal transplantation. The V gene's germline CDR1 is WNHNN and CDR2 SYGVQD (reference sequence). The length of the CDR3 is 12 residues. V dropped 7 bases and J dropped 9 bases, with 13 bases sitting between them. A word on this clone: Its antigen is as yet unknown.

Assay: immunoSEQ multiplex PCR; the TCRdb copy retains only in-frame clones and omits some. The repertoire holds about 93,000 clones, with 82% as singletons. This chain connects TRBV10-1 to TRBJ2-1, with D possibly being TRBD1 (6 bases). The receptor's source is a human donor who received an intestinal transplant. The starting material was unstimulated CD4+ T cells sorted from spleen or lymph node cells, obtained before intestinal transplant. The CDR3 loop reads CASITGPLEQFF. The CDR3, as DNA: TGCGCCAGCATTACAGGGCCCCTTGAGCAGTTCTTC.